Given below is one TCR beta chain in context. Its specificity is unknown. This entry belongs to a study of cytomegalovirus exposure and HLA in healthy donors. Whole-study results and caveats: In an earlier analysis, most TCR beta V segments were productive about 87% or about 30% of the time. Researchers catalogued under 200 TCR beta chains as cytomegalovirus-associated. HLA alleles were associated with fewer than 20,000 TCR beta sequences in a later analysis at 0.05 false discovery rate. Per a later analysis, HLA-associated TCR beta chains showed more clonal expansion than other, equally common TCR beta chains.

PCR primers comprised 60 Vbeta and 13 Jbeta primers. Profiled with immunoSEQ multiplex PCR; TCRdb holds only in-frame clones, not every one. Here the sample spans about 140,000 clones, under 90% being singletons. Trimming took 5 bases from V and 1 from J, leaving 12 bases between them. Germline V gene data show CDR1 as SGHRS and CDR2 as YFSETQ. The CDR3 extends over 14 amino acids. The chain is built from TRBV5-1 and TRBJ2-5; D is ambiguous. The source of this sequence is a male donor in good health and CMV-seronegative. The sample was PBMCs. The CDR3 bases are TGCGCCAGCAGATTCGGGTCGGGCCAAGAGACCCAGTACTTC. This sequence encodes CASRFGSGQETQYF.